Here is one T cell receptor (beta chain) with its context. CDR3 size: 15 residues. V lost 1 base to trimming and J lost 6 bases; unmatched junction nucleotides: 9. Per the germline V gene, CDR1 is SGHAT and CDR2 is FQNNGV. TCRdb re-called the 5' RACE reads with MiXCR, one entry per CDR3 protein. The sample consists of around 80,000 distinct CDR3 sequences, under 15% of them appearing once. The data belong to a study of early T cells in non-severe SARS-CoV-2 infection. This sequence originates from an adult who was a healthcare worker with PCR-confirmed SARS-CoV-2 infection or an uninfected control (not recorded which). Sequencing used whole blood. The J gene is TRBJ2-7, the V gene TRBV11-2, with 7 bases identical to TRBD2. The CDR3 here is CASSLARGGPIEQYF. CDR3 in DNA: TGTGCCAGCAGCTTAGCGCGGGGAGGGCCCATCGAGCAGTACTTC.